This entry features one T cell receptor beta chain sequence. What it recognizes is unknown. The record originates from a study of PD-1 blockade in classical Hodgkin lymphoma. Whole-study findings and limits: No one has yet defined what causes the repertoire differences, which may be disease activity or prior therapy. Baseline TCR diversity was reportedly lower in newly diagnosed patients than in healthy donors. It was reported as lower still in relapsed/refractory patients. The baseline diversity of complete responders showed similarity to that of newly diagnosed patients.

Time point indicated: cycle 4 day 1 (C4D1), after 5 to 7 weeks of nivolumab. In every patient, relapse followed autologous stem cell transplantation, while exposure to brentuximab vedotin differed. The CD8+ T cells came from thawed PBMCs through magnetic negative selection. Complete response, partial response or progressive disease made up the best responses. Here immunoSEQ multiplex PCR was the method, and the copy in TCRdb shows in-frame clones only, minus some. The data contain some 18,000 clones, about 88% of them singletons. V gave up 0 bases and J gave up 2 bases; unmatched junction bases: 3. The CDR3 totals 15 residues. Germline V CDR1 and CDR2: SQVTM, ANQGSEA.

The receptor was derived from a human donor with classical Hodgkin lymphoma. Specimen: CD8+ T cells from blood, collected before the fourth cycle of nivolumab. The chain links TRBV29-1 to TRBJ1-2, with 10 bases identical to TRBD1. CDR3 bases: TGCAGCGTTGAAGATCGGACAGGGGGGAACTATGGCTACACCTTC. This gives the protein CSVEDRTGGNYGYTF.